This T cell receptor beta chain was identified in a study of blood T cell repertoires in COVID-19. Study-wide context: The analysed material was cDNA or gDNA that came from T cells, B-cell-depleted T cells, or PBMCs.

CDR1 and CDR2 from the germline V gene are MDHEN and SYDVKM. The junction had 8 bases not matched to a gene; V was cut back by 2 bases and J by 3 bases. The CDR3 is 17 residues long. The data were produced by immunoSEQ multiplex PCR, yet TCRdb's version contains in-frame clones alone and is incomplete. The sample carries tens of thousands of clones, around 87% recorded once. The receptor comes from a human donor in a cohort sampled during active COVID-19. Sequencing was carried out using peripheral blood. The chain is built from TRBV28 and TRBJ2-3, with TRBD2 matching over 10 bases. The chain's CDR3 is CASSLSSGRAGTDTQYF. The CDR3 coding sequence is TGTGCCAGCAGTTTAAGCAGCGGGAGGGCCGGAACAGATACGCAGTATTTT.